Listed here are 7 T cell receptor beta chains from one sample, sequenced in a study of blood T cell repertoires in COVID-19. This table comes from immunoSEQ multiplex PCR, and its TCRdb copy is limited to in-frame clones, with some not included. This sample has approximately 220,000 clones, with approximately 84% found just once. Source material: peripheral blood. The receptors stem from a man aged 45-60 years with acute or convalescent COVID-19.

The chain uses TRBV10-1 and TRBJ1-3; the D gene is possibly TRBD1 (6 bases). This CDR3 has 14 residues. With 4 bases removed from V and 0 bases from J, the gap between germline ends came to 7 bases. Germline CDR1 is WNHNN and CDR2 is SYGVQD (reference sequence). For the CDR3, the DNA is TGCGCCAGCAGTGCGGACAGCTCTGGAAACACCATATATTTT. It encodes CASSADSSGNTIYF.

The chain is built from TRBV5-1 and TRBJ1-1; D may be TRBD1 (5 bases). Germline V gene sequence: CDR1 SGHRS, CDR2 YFSETQ. This CDR3 region has 14 residues. V lost 4 bases, J lost 0 bases, and 10 bases lay in between. The CDR3 region has the DNA TGCGCCAGCAGCCCGGGGGGACTGAACACTGAAGCTTTCTTT. The encoded protein is CASSPGGLNTEAFF.

The CDR3 reads CASSFTSGGLGTQYF. CDR3 coding DNA: TGTGCCAGCAGCTTTACTAGCGGGGGGCTTGGGACCCAGTACTTC. The chain has TRBV7-8 and TRBJ2-5; 12 bases align to TRBD2. In germline, CDR1 is SGHVS, CDR2 FQNEAQ. The CDR3 covers 15 residues. V shed 3 bases, J shed 7 bases, and the junction held 6 bases outside the gene matches.

The rearrangement joins TRBV6-4 to TRBJ1-6; no definite D call. Germline CDR1 MRHNA, CDR2 SNTAGT. The CDR3 contains 13 residues. The ends were cut back, 3 bases at V and 8 bases at J, with 8 bases in the middle. As DNA, the CDR3 is TGTGCCAGCAGTGAAATACAGTATTCACCCCTCCACTTT. As protein: CASSEIQYSPLHF.

The chain has TRBV18 and TRBJ2-1; D may be TRBD1 (6 bases). The V gene's germline CDR1 is KGHSH and CDR2 LQKENI. Trimming stripped 3 bases from V and 0 bases from J, with 12 bases between. This CDR3 contains 16 residues. CDR3 sequence reads: CASSPPTGSSYNEQFF. DNA for the CDR3: TGTGCCAGCTCACCGCCCACAGGGAGCTCCTACAATGAGCAGTTCTTC.

The CDR3 protein is CASSPAGTNYGYTF. CDR3 nucleotide sequence: TGTGCCAGCTCACCAGCAGGGACTAACTATGGCTACACCTTC. J is TRBJ1-2 and V is TRBV18, with D possibly matching TRBD1 (5 bases). Germline V gene sequence: CDR1 KGHSH, CDR2 LQKENI. The CDR3 consists of 14 residues. V was trimmed by 2 bases and J by 0 bases, leaving 7 bases between them.

This clone was found once. The J gene is TRBJ2-5, the V gene TRBV7-9; 8 bases fit TRBD1. The CDR3 is 14 residues long. V was pared by 3 bases and J by 4 bases, with 4 bases of the junction left unmatched. Germline CDR1 reads SEHNR; CDR2 reads FQNEAQ (reference sequence). Here the CDR3 reads CASSFWTGLETQYF. As DNA, the CDR3 is TGTGCCAGCAGCTTTTGGACAGGGCTAGAGACCCAGTACTTC.